The 28 T cell receptor beta chains listed next were all sequenced from one sample in a study of T cell repertoires in cytomegalovirus infection. Each CDR3 protein is one row after TCRdb ran MiXCR on the reads. The table records around 330,000 distinct CDR3 sequences, under 20% of them present only once. Sequenced material: PBMCs. These receptors all stem from a human donor in good health (CMV status not recorded). Some clones in this sample may be carry-over from other donors' samples.

This clonotype showed up many times. The chain combines TRBV6-1 with TRBJ2-5; 7 nucleotides align to TRBD1. Germline trimming cut 6 bases from V and 2 bases from J; bases unmatched to any gene: 6. CDR3 length equals 14 residues. Germline CDR1 reads MNHNS; CDR2 reads SASEGT. This CDR3 reads CASRVPGQQETQYF. The CDR3 DNA follows: TGTGCCAGCAGGGTTCCGGGACAGCAAGAGACCCAGTACTTC.

This clonotype appeared a few times. The chain's CDR3 is CSAPSGGNYEQYF. CDR3 bases: TGCAGTGCTCCCTCGGGGGGGAACTACGAGCAGTACTTC. The chain recombines TRBV20-1 with TRBJ2-7; 8 positions agree with TRBD2. V lost 5 bases and J lost 3; bases outside the gene matches: 6. Germline CDR1 is DFQATT and CDR2 is SNEGSKA (reference sequence). CDR3 length equals 13 residues.

The chain carries TRBV6-2 or TRBV6-3 and TRBJ1-5; 10 bases agree with TRBD1. The CDR3 is 15 residues long. The germline V gene encodes CDR1 MNHEY and CDR2 SVGEGT. V shed 5 bases and J 4 bases; nucleotides not matched to a gene: 5. This CDR3 is CASSRGQGWNQPQHF. The CDR3 nucleotides are TGTGCCAGCAGTCGGGGACAGGGGTGGAATCAGCCCCAGCATTTT.

This clonotype was observed many times. The chain is built from TRBV6-1 and TRBJ1-5; 8 bases map to TRBD1. V was clipped by 5 bases and J by 7 bases; unmatched bases: 4. The CDR3 covers 13 residues. The germline CDR1 and CDR2 sequences are MNHNS and SASEGT. CDR3 sequence (DNA): TGTGCCAGCAGTCCGGGACAGGACCAGCCCCAGCATTTT. Translation: CASSPGQDQPQHF.

V gene TRBV14 combines with J gene TRBJ1-3; weak D call: TRBD1 (6 bases). Germline CDR1 and CDR2: SGHDN and FVKESK. The CDR3 loop spans 15 amino acids. V lost 2 bases and J 1 base, leaving 9 bases between the germline ends. CDR3 nucleotide sequence: TGTGCCAGCAGCCAATTAACAGGGTCTGGAAACACCATATATTTT. Translated, it gives CASSQLTGSGNTIYF.

The gene calls are TRBV6-5 and TRBJ1-5; no reliable D call. The CDR3 extends over 13 amino acids. V was clipped by 4 bases and J by 6 bases, with 10 bases between them. The germline gives CDR1 MNHEY, CDR2 SVGAGI. As DNA, the CDR3 is TGTGCCAGCAGTTCGGCAGGAGCTCAGCCCCAGCATTTT. Protein sequence: CASSSAGAQPQHF.

This clonotype was observed a few times. The chain has TRBV18 and TRBJ1-1, with D possibly matching TRBD1 (5 bases). There are 15 residues in the CDR3. Germline CDR1 reads KGHSH; CDR2 reads LQKENI. Trimming cost V 3 bases and J 3 bases, with 14 bases left between them. CDR3 coding DNA: TGTGCCAGCTCACCCACAAGCGGGGGGTACACTGAAGCTTTCTTT. Amino acid sequence: CASSPTSGGYTEAFF.

The chain carries TRBV29-1 and TRBJ1-1; no clear D. Trimming stripped 7 bases from V and 5 bases from J, with 11 bases between. The germline V gene encodes CDR1 SQVTM and CDR2 ANQGSEA. This CDR3 has 11 amino acids. The CDR3 DNA reads as TGCAGCGGCCTCAGTTTTACTGAAGCTTTCTTT. It codes for CSGLSFTEAFF.

V gene TRBV4-3 combines with J gene TRBJ1-3; D possibly corresponds to TRBD1 (6 bases). CDR1 and CDR2 from the germline V gene are LGHNA and YSLEER. The CDR3 covers 16 residues. The V gene lost 0 bases and the J gene lost 0 bases, with 9 bases spanning the gap. In DNA form, the CDR3 reads TGCGCCAGCAGCCAAGAGAGGGGGTTCTCTGGAAACACCATATATTTT. It encodes CASSQERGFSGNTIYF.

J is TRBJ2-7 and V is TRBV10-3, with 9 bases fitting TRBD2. The germline V gene has CDR1 ENHRY and CDR2 SYGVKD. V shed 6 bases and J 0 bases; nucleotides not matched to a gene: 3. The CDR3 is 14 residues long. CDR3 sequence: CAIRGSGSSYEQYF. CDR3 DNA sequence: TGTGCCATCAGGGGTAGCGGGAGCTCCTACGAGCAGTACTTC.

V is TRBV2 and J is TRBJ1-2; D perhaps matches TRBD1 (5 bases). The V gene's germline CDR1 is SNHLY and CDR2 FYNNEI. V lost 2 bases and J lost 8, with 18 bases in between. The CDR3 loop spans 15 amino acids. CDR3 protein: CASSETGAGRGGYTF. The CDR3 DNA follows: TGTGCCAGCAGTGAAACGGGAGCAGGACGGGGCGGCTACACCTTC. Variable domain in full (rest from reference TRBV2 and TRBJ1-2): EPEVTQTPSHQVTQMGQEVILRCVPISNHLYFYWYRQILGQKVEFLVSFYNNEISEKSEIFDDQFSVERPDGSNFTLKIRSTKLEDSAMYFCASSETGAGRGGYTFGSGTRLTVV.

CDR3 region: CASSHHRRGANTDTQYF. CDR3 sequence (DNA): TGTGCCAGCAGCCACCACCGGCGGGGGGCGAACACAGATACGCAGTATTTT. The chain links TRBV7-3 to TRBJ2-3; TRBD2 matches at 8 bases. This CDR3 has 17 amino acids. Germline CDR1 is SGHTA and CDR2 is FQGTGA. Trimming took 5 bases from V and 2 from J; bases not matched to a gene: 12.

This clonotype was observed many times. V and J are TRBV7-2 and TRBJ2-3; TRBD2 is a possible D gene (6 bases). This CDR3 comprises 14 residues. From germline, CDR1 is SGHTA and CDR2 FQGNSA. V was cut by 5 bases and J by 2 bases, with 11 bases left in between. CDR3: CASSPDYNTDTQYF. The CDR3, as DNA: TGTGCCAGCAGCCCGGACTATAACACAGATACGCAGTATTTT.

This clonotype was detected many times. The gene calls are TRBV7-2 and TRBJ2-5, with D unclear. Germline V gene lookup returns CDR1 SGHTA and CDR2 FQGNSA. V was pared by 5 bases and J by 5 bases, with 12 bases between. The CDR3 length is 13 residues. CDR3 DNA: TGTGCCAGCAGCCGTTCAGATTTCGAGACCCAGTACTTC. It specifies CASSRSDFETQYF.

Ten or more counts support this clonotype. The gene calls are TRBV11-2 and TRBJ1-1, with D perhaps matching TRBD1 (6 bases). Between the trimmed V and J ends, which lost 1 base and 5 bases, there was a span of 17 bases. CDR3 length equals 16 residues. CDR1 and CDR2 (germline): SGHAT, FQNNGV. The CDR3 loop reads CASSLGGAGVWTEAFF. CDR3 sequence (DNA): TGTGCCAGCAGCTTAGGGGGGGCAGGGGTGTGGACTGAAGCTTTCTTT.

This clonotype has a handful of counts. The V gene is TRBV4-1, the J gene TRBJ1-1; possibly TRBD1 for D (5 bases). CDR1 MGHRA and CDR2 YSYEKL come from the germline V gene. The CDR3 loop spans 15 amino acids. V lost 0 bases to trimming and J lost 1 base, with 9 bases between them. The CDR3 region is CASSQDPGTNTEAFF. In nucleotides, the CDR3 is TGCGCCAGCAGCCAAGACCCGGGGACGAACACTGAAGCTTTCTTT.

The chain joins TRBV3-1 to TRBJ2-7; possibly TRBD1 or TRBD2 for D (5 bases each). Trimming pared 3 bases from V and 2 bases from J, leaving 14 bases between. Per germline, CDR1 LGHDT and CDR2 YNNKEL (reference sequence). The CDR3 has 15 residues. In DNA form, the CDR3 reads TGTGCCAGCAGCCACCGGGGCTACTTAGCCTACGAGCAGTACTTC. It yields the protein CASSHRGYLAYEQYF.

This clonotype came up many times. The rearrangement links TRBV4-3 to TRBJ1-1, with D unresolved. Germline CDR1 and CDR2: LGHNA and YSLEER. The CDR3 is made up of 14 amino acids. Trimming shortened V by 1 base and J by 0 bases, and 6 bases separated the two germline ends. The CDR3 loop is CASSQALMNTEAFF. The CDR3 DNA reads TGCGCCAGCAGCCAAGCGCTAATGAACACTGAAGCTTTCTTT.

Only a few counts were recorded for this clonotype. V gene TRBV5-6 combines with J gene TRBJ2-1, with TRBD2 matching over 8 bases. There are 14 residues in the CDR3. V shed 1 base, J shed 8 bases, and the junction held 5 bases outside the gene matches. Germline V gene sequence: CDR1 SGHDT, CDR2 YYEEEE. The CDR3 reads CASSLTGGGHEQFF. The CDR3 DNA reads TGTGCCAGCAGCTTGACGGGCGGGGGGCATGAGCAGTTCTTC.

The table lists this clonotype with many counts. The CDR3 nucleotides read TGTGCCAGCAGTCAATGGGACAGTAACACTGAAGCTTTCTTT. It specifies CASSQWDSNTEAFF. The chain is built from TRBV6-1 and TRBJ1-1; 7 nucleotides agree with TRBD1. This CDR3 is built from 14 residues. CDR1 is MNHNS, CDR2 SASEGT, per germline. Germline trimming cut 5 bases from V and 2 bases from J; bases unmatched to any gene: 5.

This clonotype has a count of ten or more. The genes are TRBV7-8 and TRBJ2-5; 12 bases are a match to TRBD2. The V segment lost 5 bases and the J segment 2 bases; nucleotides outside the gene matches: 3. This CDR3 has 15 amino acids. Per the germline V gene, CDR1 is SGHVS and CDR2 is FQNEAQ. The CDR3 here is CASSVTSGGQETQYF. Here the CDR3 DNA reads TGTGCCAGCAGCGTGACTAGCGGGGGACAAGAGACCCAGTACTTC. Based on the CDR3 plus reference TRBV7-8 and TRBJ2-5, the full variable domain is GAGVSQSPRYKVAKRGQDVALRCDPISGHVSLFWYQQALGQGPEFLTYFQNEAQLDKSGLPSDRFFAERPEGSVSTLKIQRTQQEDSAVYLCASSVTSGGQETQYFGPGTRLLVL.

This clonotype was counted only a few times. The V gene is TRBV28, the J gene TRBJ1-5; D call uncertain. The CDR3 is made up of 16 amino acids. Germline loops: CDR1 MDHEN, CDR2 SYDVKM. Trimming cost V 1 base and J 2 bases, with 12 bases left between them. CDR3 region: CASSLSPGRGNQPQHF. For the CDR3, the DNA is TGTGCCAGCAGTTTATCGCCGGGTAGGGGCAATCAGCCCCAGCATTTT.

In its sample, this clonotype was seen a few times. This CDR3 reads CASSPRGRGQSGQYF. The DNA of the CDR3 is TGCGCCAGCAGCCCTCGCGGCAGGGGGCAATCGGGGCAGTACTTC. The chain uses TRBV4-1 and TRBJ2-7, with 8 bases identical to TRBD1. This CDR3 is 15 amino acids long. Germline loops: CDR1 MGHRA, CDR2 YSYEKL. With V trimmed by 4 bases and J by 9 bases, 14 bases remained unmatched.

This clonotype was found many times. The chain uses TRBV28 and TRBJ1-1; no clear D gene. Germline V gene lookup returns CDR1 MDHEN and CDR2 SYDVKM. The CDR3 has 12 residues. V gave up 5 bases and J gave up 3 bases, with 7 bases separating them. Here the CDR3 reads CASSPLYTEAFF. CDR3 bases: TGTGCCAGCAGTCCCCTCTACACTGAAGCTTTCTTT.

In this sample, this clonotype turned up a few times. V gene TRBV5-5 combines with J gene TRBJ1-5; D call uncertain. There are 16 residues in the CDR3. Germline lookup yields CDR1 SGHKS and CDR2 YYEKEE (reference sequence). Trimming pared 2 bases from V and 0 bases from J, leaving 12 bases between. The CDR3 DNA follows: TGTGCCAGCAGCTTCCGGGGAACCTATAGCAATCAGCCCCAGCATTTT. It specifies CASSFRGTYSNQPQHF. Complete variable domain (other parts from reference TRBV5-5 and TRBJ1-5): DAGVTQSPTHLIKTRGQQVTLRCSPISGHKSVSWYQQVLGQGPQFIFQYYEKEERGRGNFPDRFSARQFPNYSSELNVNALLLGDSALYLCASSFRGTYSNQPQHFGDGTRLSIL.

This clonotype was detected a few times. The V and J genes are TRBV4-2 and TRBJ2-7; the D is unclear. CDR3 length: 14 residues. The V end lost 0 bases, the J end lost 5 bases, and 11 bases lay between the germline ends. Germline loops: CDR1 LGHNA, CDR2 YNFKEQ. CDR3 in DNA: TGTGCCAGCAGCCAAGATGAAACGGGTAACGAGCAGTACTTC. Translated, it gives CASSQDETGNEQYF.

V usage is TRBV24-1 and J usage is TRBJ2-3; TRBD1 aligns across 9 bases. The germline CDR1 and CDR2 sequences are KGHDR and SFDVKD. This CDR3 spans 16 amino acids. The V and J ends lost 0 bases and 2 bases, in that order; junction bases with no gene match: 2. CDR3 sequence: CATSDLRQGVTDTQYF. CDR3 DNA sequence: TGTGCCACCAGTGATTTGCGACAGGGGGTCACAGATACGCAGTATTTT.

This clonotype was detected many times. The genes are TRBV7-2 and TRBJ2-3; TRBD1 agrees at 9 bases. The CDR3 has 13 residues. J gave up 5 bases and V 5 bases, and 2 bases lay outside the gene matches. Germline V lookup: CDR1 SGHTA, CDR2 FQGNSA. The CDR3 loop reads CASSGGQGDTQYF. As DNA, the CDR3 is TGTGCCAGCAGCGGGGGACAGGGAGATACGCAGTATTTT.